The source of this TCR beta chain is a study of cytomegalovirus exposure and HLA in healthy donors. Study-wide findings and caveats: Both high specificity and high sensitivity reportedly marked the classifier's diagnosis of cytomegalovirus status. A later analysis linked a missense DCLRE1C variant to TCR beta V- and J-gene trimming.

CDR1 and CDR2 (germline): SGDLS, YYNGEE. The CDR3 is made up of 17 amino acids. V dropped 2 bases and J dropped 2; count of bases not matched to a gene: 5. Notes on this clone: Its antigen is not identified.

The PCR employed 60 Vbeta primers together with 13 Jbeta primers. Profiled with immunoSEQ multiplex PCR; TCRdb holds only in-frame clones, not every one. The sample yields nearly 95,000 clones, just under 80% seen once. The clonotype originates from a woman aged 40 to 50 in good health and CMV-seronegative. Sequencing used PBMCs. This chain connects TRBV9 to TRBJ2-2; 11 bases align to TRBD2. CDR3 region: CASSVSGGAANTGELFF. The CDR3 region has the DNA TGTGCCAGCAGCGTTAGCGGGGGGGCCGCAAACACCGGGGAGCTGTTTTTT.